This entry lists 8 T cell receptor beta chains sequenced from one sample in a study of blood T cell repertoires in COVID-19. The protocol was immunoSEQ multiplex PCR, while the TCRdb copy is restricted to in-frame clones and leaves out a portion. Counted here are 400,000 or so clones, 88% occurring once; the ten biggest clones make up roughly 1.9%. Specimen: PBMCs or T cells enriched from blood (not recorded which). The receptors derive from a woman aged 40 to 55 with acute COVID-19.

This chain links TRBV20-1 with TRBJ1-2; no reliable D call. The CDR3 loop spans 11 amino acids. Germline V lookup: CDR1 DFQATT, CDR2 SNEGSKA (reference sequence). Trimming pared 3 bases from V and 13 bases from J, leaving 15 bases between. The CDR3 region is CSARTSPEGTF. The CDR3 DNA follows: TGCAGTGCTAGGACCTCCCCAGAGGGCACCTTC.

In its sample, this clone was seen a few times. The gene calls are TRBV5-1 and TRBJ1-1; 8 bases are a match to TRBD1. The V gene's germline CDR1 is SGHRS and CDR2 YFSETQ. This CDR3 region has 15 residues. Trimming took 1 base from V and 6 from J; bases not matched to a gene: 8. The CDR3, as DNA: TGCGCCAGCAGCTTGAATCAGGGGGCGAGGGCTGAAGCTTTCTTT. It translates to CASSLNQGARAEAFF.

CDR3 in amino acids: CASSTRQGLDAFF. DNA for the CDR3: TGTGCCAGTAGTACCAGACAGGGGCTGGATGCTTTCTTT. This sequence joins TRBV19 and TRBJ1-1; 8 nucleotides match TRBD1. The CDR3 loop spans 13 amino acids. J was trimmed by 11 bases and V by 4 bases; bases with no gene match: 9. Germline lookup yields CDR1 LNHDA and CDR2 SQIVND (reference sequence).

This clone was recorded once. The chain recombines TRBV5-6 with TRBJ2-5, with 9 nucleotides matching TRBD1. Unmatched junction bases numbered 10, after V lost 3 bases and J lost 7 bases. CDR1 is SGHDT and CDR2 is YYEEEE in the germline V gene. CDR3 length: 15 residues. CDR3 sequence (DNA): TGTGCCAGCAGCTCCCCTCGGGACAGGGAGGGGACCCAGTACTTC. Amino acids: CASSSPRDREGTQYF.

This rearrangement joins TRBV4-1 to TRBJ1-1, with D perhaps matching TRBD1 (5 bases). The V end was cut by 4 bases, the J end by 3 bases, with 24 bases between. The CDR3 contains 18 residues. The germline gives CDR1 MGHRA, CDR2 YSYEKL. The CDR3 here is CASSPEQDRFLVHTEAFF. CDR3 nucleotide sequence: TGCGCCAGCAGCCCGGAACAGGACCGTTTTTTGGTCCACACTGAAGCTTTCTTT.

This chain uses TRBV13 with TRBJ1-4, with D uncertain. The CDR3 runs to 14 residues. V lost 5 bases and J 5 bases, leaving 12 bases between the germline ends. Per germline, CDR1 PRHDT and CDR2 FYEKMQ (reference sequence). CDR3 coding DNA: TGTGCCAGCAGCCCCCCGACGGGGAATGAAAAACTGTTTTTT. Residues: CASSPPTGNEKLFF.

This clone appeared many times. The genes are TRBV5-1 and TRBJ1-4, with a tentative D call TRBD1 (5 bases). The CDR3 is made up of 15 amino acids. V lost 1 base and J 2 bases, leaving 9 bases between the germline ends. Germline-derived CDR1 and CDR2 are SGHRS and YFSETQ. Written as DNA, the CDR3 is TGCGCCAGCAGCTTGTTAGGGGTGACTAATGAAAAACTGTTTTTT. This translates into CASSLLGVTNEKLFF.

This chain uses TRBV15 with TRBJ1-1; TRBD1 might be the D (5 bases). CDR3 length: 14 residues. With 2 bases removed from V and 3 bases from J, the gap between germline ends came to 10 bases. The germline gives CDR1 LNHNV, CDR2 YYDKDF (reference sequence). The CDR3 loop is CATSRLGRDTEAFF. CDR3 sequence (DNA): TGTGCCACCAGCAGACTCGGCAGGGACACTGAAGCTTTCTTT.